This T cell receptor beta chain was profiled in a study of CD8 T cells in ankylosing spondylitis. Study results and limitations: Blood of patients with ankylosing spondylitis appeared to be characterized by a TCR beta motif of several highly homologous variants.

A few counts support this clonotype. Its matching antigen is unknown. TCRdb analysed the 5' RACE reads with MiXCR anew, one entry per CDR3 protein. The sample records around 770,000 distinct CDR3 sequences, over 9.5% being singletons. With V trimmed by 8 bases and J by 0 bases, 2 bases remained unmatched. Per germline, CDR1 DFQATT and CDR2 SNEGSKA (reference sequence). The CDR3 covers 12 residues. The chain employs TRBV20-1 and TRBJ2-3, with 7 bases lining up with TRBD2. The origin of this receptor is a male donor with ankylosing spondylitis. Sequencing input: blood, either unsorted or a sorted T cell fraction (not recorded which). The CDR3 loop reads CSLAASTDTQYF. In nucleotides, the CDR3 is TGCAGTCTAGCGGCTAGCACAGATACGCAGTATTTT.